This entry describes one T cell receptor (beta chain). This specimen comes from a study of blood T cell repertoires in COVID-19. The wider study: The United States, Italy and Spain supplied acute and convalescent COVID-19 samples. PBMCs, B-cell-depleted T cells, or T cells provided the cDNA or gDNA that made up the material.

How the authors handled the data: Cell counts per sample came from amplifying reference gene primers. Assay: immunoSEQ multiplex PCR; the TCRdb copy retains only in-frame clones and omits some. V, J and clone size are taken as reported in that table, and D and trimming were inferred from the DNA itself. The data contain about 270,000 clones, approximately 89% of them seen just once; the ten biggest clones take up approximately 9%. The CDR3 contains 14 residues. Germline V lookup: CDR1 SGHRS, CDR2 YFSETQ. V lost 3 bases and J 7 bases, leaving 13 bases between the germline ends. The chain carries TRBV5-1 and TRBJ1-4; D is unclear. Sequenced: peripheral blood. This TCR derives from a man aged 35 to 55 with active or convalescent COVID-19. In DNA form, the CDR3 reads TGCGCCAGCAGCTCCTCAGGTAGATCTGAAAAACTGTTTTTT. It codes for CASSSSGRSEKLFF.